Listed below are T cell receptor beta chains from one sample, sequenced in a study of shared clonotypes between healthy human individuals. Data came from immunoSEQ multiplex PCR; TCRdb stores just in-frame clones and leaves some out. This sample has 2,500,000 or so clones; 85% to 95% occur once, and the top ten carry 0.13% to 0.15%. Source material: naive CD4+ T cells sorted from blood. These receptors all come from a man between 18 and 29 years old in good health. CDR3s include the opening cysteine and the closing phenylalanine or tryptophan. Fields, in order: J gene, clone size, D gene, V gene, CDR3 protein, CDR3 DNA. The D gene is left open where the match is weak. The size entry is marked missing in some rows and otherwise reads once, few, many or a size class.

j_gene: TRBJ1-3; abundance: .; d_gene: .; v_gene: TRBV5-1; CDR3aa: CASSLGGDYSGNTIYF; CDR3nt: TGCGCCAGCAGCTTGGGAGGGGACTACTCTGGAAACACCATATATTTT
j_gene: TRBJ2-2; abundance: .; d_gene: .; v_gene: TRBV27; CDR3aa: CASSFLWRGRTGELFF; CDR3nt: TGTGCCAGCAGTTTTCTGTGGCGGGGTAGGACCGGGGAGCTGTTTTTT
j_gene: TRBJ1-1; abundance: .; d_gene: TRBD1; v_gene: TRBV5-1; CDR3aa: CASSRTGGSGTEAFF; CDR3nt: TGCGCCAGCAGTCGAACAGGGGGCTCGGGCACTGAAGCTTTCTTT
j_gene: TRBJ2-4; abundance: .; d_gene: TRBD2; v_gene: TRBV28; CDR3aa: CASSPGLAGVAKNIQYF; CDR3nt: TGTGCCAGCAGCCCAGGACTAGCGGGCGTAGCCAAAAACATTCAGTACTTC
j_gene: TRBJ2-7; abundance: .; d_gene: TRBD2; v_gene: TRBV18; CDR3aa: CASSPLSGGVYEQYF; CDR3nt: TGTGCCAGCTCACCACTTAGCGGGGGGGTCTACGAGCAGTACTTC
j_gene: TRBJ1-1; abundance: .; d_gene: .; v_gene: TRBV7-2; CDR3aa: CASRKGRGSNTEAFF; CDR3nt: TGTGCCAGCAGGAAAGGCCGGGGGTCGAACACTGAAGCTTTCTTT
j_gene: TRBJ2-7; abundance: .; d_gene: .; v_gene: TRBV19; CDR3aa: CASSILSGGYEQYF; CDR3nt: TGTGCCAGTAGTATACTTAGTGGGGGCTACGAGCAGTACTTC
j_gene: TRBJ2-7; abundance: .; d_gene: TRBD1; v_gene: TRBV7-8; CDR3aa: CASSLAPGQATYEQYF; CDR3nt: TGTGCCAGCAGCTTAGCGCCAGGACAGGCGACCTACGAGCAGTACTTC
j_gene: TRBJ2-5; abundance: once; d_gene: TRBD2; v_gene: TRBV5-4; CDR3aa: CASSLARTRKETQYF; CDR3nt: TGTGCCAGCAGCTTGGCGAGGACTAGGAAGGAGACCCAGTACTTC
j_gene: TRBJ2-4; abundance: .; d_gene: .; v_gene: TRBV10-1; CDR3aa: CASRHGGDLTKNIQYF; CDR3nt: TGCGCCAGCAGACACGGAGGGGACCTTACCAAAAACATTCAGTACTTC
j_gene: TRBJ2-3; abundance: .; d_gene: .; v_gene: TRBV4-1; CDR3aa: CASSQPDARTDTQYF; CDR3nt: TGCGCCAGCAGCCAGCCCGATGCACGCACAGATACGCAGTATTTT
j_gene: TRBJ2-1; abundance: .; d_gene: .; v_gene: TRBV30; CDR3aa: CAWSVVDSNEQFF; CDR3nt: TGTGCCTGGAGTGTAGTCGATTCCAATGAGCAGTTCTTC
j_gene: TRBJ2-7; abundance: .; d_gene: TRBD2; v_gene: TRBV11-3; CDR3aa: CASSLDGGGRITYEQYF; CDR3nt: TGTGCCAGCAGCTTAGATGGCGGCGGGAGGATAACCTACGAGCAGTACTTC
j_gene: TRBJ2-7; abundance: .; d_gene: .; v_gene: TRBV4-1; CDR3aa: CASSLALTGGSYEQYF; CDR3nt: TGCGCCAGCAGCTTGGCCCTGACAGGAGGAAGCTACGAGCAGTACTTC
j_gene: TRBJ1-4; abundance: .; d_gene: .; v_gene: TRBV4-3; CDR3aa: CASSFEGGRLNEKLFF; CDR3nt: TGCGCCAGCAGTTTCGAAGGTGGCAGACTTAATGAAAAACTGTTTTTT
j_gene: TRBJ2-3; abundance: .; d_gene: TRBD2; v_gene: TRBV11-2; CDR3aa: CASSLAVRGGNTDTQYF; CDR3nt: TGTGCCAGCAGCTTAGCAGTGCGGGGGGGGAACACAGATACGCAGTATTTT
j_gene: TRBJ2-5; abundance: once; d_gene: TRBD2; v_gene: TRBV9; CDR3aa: CASSAAGLAGGETQYF; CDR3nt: TGTGCCAGCAGCGCGGCCGGACTAGCGGGGGGAGAGACCCAGTACTTC
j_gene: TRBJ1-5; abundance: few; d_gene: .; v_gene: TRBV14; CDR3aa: CASTQVRCSNQPQHF; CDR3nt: TGTGCCAGCACCCAGGTAAGGTGTAGCAATCAGCCCCAGCATTTT
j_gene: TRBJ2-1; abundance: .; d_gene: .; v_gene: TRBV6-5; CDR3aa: CASSLTGGTYNEQFF; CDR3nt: TGTGCCAGCAGTCTCACGGGGGGCACCTACAATGAGCAGTTCTTC
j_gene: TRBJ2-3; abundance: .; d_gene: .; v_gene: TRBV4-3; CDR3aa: CASSGGEGGSTDTQYF; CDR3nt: TGCGCCAGCAGCGGTGGGGAGGGGGGGAGCACAGATACGCAGTATTTT
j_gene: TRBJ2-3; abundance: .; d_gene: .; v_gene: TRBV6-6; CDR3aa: CASTLLGVDTQYF; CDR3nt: TGTGCCAGCACCCTCCTCGGTGTGGATACGCAGTATTTT
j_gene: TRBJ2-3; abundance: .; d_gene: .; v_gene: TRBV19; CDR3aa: CASSMQGTSTDTQYF; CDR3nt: TGTGCCAGTAGTATGCAGGGGACTAGCACAGATACGCAGTATTTT
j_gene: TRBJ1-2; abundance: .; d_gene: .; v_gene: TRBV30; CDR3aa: CAWSPGRPGGYTF; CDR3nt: TGTGCCTGGAGTCCCGGGAGACCAGGTGGCTACACCTTC
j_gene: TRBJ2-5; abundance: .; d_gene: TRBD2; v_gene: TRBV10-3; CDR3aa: CAIGLAGGPETQYF; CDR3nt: TGTGCCATCGGCCTAGCGGGAGGCCCAGAGACCCAGTACTTC
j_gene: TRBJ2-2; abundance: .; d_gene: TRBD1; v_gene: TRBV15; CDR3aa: CATSPTGVTGELFF; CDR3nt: TGTGCCACCAGTCCGACAGGGGTCACCGGGGAGCTGTTTTTT
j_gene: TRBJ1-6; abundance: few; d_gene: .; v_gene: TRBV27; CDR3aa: CASRISTGAESPLHF; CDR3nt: TGTGCCAGCAGAATTTCGACAGGAGCCGAATCACCCCTCCACTTT
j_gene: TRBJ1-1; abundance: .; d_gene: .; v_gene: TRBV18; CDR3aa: CASSPRGGQGHTEAFF; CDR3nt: TGTGCCAGCTCACCACGCGGGGGGCAAGGCCACACTGAAGCTTTCTTT
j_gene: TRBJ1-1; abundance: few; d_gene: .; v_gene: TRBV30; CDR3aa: CACFKQGLGNTEAFF; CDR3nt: TGTGCCTGCTTCAAGCAGGGGCTAGGGAACACTGAAGCTTTCTTT
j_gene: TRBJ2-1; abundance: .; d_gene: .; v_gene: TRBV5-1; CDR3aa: CASSESNEQFF; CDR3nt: TGCGCCAGCAGCGAAAGTAATGAGCAGTTCTTC
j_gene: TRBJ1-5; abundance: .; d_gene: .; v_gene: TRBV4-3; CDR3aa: CASSQDIGQPQHF; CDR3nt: TGCGCCAGCAGCCAAGATATCGGCCAGCCCCAGCATTTT
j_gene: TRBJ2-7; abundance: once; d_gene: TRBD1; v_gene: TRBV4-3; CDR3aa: CATTNVGTAYEQYF; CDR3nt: TGCGCCACTACCAACGTCGGGACAGCCTACGAGCAGTACTTC
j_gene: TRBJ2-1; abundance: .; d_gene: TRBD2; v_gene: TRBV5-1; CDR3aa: CASSLLADKYNEQFF; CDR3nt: TGCGCCAGCAGCTTGCTAGCGGACAAATACAATGAGCAGTTCTTC
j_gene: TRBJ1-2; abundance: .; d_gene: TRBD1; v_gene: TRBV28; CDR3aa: CASRGTGGSGYTF; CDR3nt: TGTGCCAGCAGGGGGACAGGGGGCTCTGGCTACACCTTC